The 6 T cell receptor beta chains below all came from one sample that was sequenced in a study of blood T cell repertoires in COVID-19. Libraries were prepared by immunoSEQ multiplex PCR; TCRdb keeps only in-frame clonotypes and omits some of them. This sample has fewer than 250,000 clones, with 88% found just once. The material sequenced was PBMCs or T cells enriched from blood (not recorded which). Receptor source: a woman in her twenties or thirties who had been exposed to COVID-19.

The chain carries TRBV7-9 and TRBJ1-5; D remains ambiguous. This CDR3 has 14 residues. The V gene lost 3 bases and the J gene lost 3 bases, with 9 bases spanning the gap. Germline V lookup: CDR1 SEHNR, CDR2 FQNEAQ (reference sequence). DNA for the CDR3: TGTGCCAGCAGCTTGGGCAGCCTCAATCAGCCCCAGCATTTT. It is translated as CASSLGSLNQPQHF.

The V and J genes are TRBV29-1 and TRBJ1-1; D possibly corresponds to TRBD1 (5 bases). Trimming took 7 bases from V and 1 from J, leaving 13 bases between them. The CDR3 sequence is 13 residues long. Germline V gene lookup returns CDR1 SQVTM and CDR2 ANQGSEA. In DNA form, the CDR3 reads TGCAGCGCGGCGGGTGGACAGAACACTGAAGCTTTCTTT. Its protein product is CSAAGGQNTEAFF. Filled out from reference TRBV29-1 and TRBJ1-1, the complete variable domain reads SAVISQKPSRDICQRGTSLTIQCQVDSQVTMMFWYRQQPGQSLTLIATANQGSEATYESGFVIDKFPISRPNLTFSTLTVSNMSPEDSSIYLCSAAGGQNTEAFFGQGTRLTVV.

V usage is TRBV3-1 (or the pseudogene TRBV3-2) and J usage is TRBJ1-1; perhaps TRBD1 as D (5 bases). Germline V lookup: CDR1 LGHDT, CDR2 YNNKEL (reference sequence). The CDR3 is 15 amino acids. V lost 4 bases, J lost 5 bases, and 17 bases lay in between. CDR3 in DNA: TGTGCCAGCAGCCCCCAGGGATCGAGGAATACTGAAGCTTTCTTT. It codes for CASSPQGSRNTEAFF.

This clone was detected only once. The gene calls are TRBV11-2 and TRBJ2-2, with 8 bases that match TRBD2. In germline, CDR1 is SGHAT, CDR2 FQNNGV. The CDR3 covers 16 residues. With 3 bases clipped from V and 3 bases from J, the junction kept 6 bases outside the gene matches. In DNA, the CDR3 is TGTGCCAGCAGCTTCCCCGGGACTAGTTACACCGGGGAGCTGTTTTTT. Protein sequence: CASSFPGTSYTGELFF.

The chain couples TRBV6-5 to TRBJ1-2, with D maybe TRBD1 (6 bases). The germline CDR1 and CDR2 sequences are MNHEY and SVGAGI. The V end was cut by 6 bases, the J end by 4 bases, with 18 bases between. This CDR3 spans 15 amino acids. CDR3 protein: CASSPRGRTIYGYTF. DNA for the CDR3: TGTGCCAGCAGCCCCAGGGGCCGCACTATCTATGGCTACACCTTC.

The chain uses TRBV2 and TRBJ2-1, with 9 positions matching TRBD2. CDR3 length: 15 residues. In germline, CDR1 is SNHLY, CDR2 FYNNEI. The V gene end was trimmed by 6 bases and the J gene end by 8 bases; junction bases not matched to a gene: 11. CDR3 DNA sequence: TGTGCCAGCAGCGTACCTCTAGCGGGGACGGATGAGCAGTTCTTC. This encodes CASSVPLAGTDEQFF.